This TCR beta chain was found in a study of OX40 agonist ivuxolimab in advanced cancers. Findings and limits, study-wide: Clonal expansion from baseline to week 6 occurred in both CD4+ and CD8+ T cells.

V was clipped by 0 bases and J by 2 bases; unmatched bases: 12. The CDR3 spans 18 residues. Concerning this clone itself: The antigen is unknown.

The assay was immunoSEQ multiplex PCR, and TCRdb's table has in-frame clones only and misses some. The sample includes about 88,000 clones, around 85% of them seen just once. The chain employs TRBV23-1 and TRBJ1-1; 7 bases are a match to TRBD1. TRBV23-1 is reported as an ORF; its role is uncertain. Sequencing used CD4+ or CD8+ T cells sorted from blood, obtained in a trial of the OX40 agonist ivuxolimab. The source is an adult with an advanced solid tumor such as melanoma, head and neck, liver or kidney cancer. This CDR3 reads CASSQSRDRKGGNTEAFF. CDR3 sequence (DNA): TGCGCCAGCAGTCAATCCCGGGACAGAAAGGGTGGTAACACTGAAGCTTTCTTT.